The next 24 T cell receptor beta chains were all read from a single sample in a study of CD8 T cells in ankylosing spondylitis. Each CDR3 protein is one row after TCRdb ran MiXCR on the 5' RACE reads. Among 160,000 or so distinct CDR3 sequences listed, 9.8% were seen once. Sample: blood, either unsorted or a sorted T cell fraction (not recorded which). The receptors shown here come from a female donor with ankylosing spondylitis or in good health (not recorded which).

This clonotype was observed a handful of times. V is TRBV20-1 and J is TRBJ2-1; TRBD1 aligns across 10 bases. Germline-derived CDR1 and CDR2 are DFQATT and SNEGSKA (reference sequence). This CDR3 has 15 amino acids. The J segment lost 3 bases and the V segment lost 0 bases, leaving 2 bases of the junction unmatched. As DNA, the CDR3 is TGCAGTGCTAGAGATCGGGACAGGGGCTACAATGAGCAGTTCTTC. Protein: CSARDRDRGYNEQFF.

This clonotype was detected many times. The chain is built from TRBV29-1 and TRBJ2-1; a possible D gene is TRBD2 (7 bases). The CDR3 extends over 14 amino acids. Germline loops: CDR1 SQVTM, CDR2 ANQGSEA. Trimming stripped 4 bases from V and 3 bases from J, with 13 bases between. The CDR3 bases are TGCAGCGTTGTCAGGGGAGGGAACTACAATGAGCAGTTCTTC. It specifies CSVVRGGNYNEQFF.

This clonotype appeared many times. The chain has TRBV29-1 and TRBJ2-5, with D perhaps TRBD2 (5 bases). CDR1 and CDR2 from the germline V gene are SQVTM and ANQGSEA. With 5 bases removed from V and 1 base from J, the gap between germline ends came to 11 bases. This CDR3 contains 13 residues. CDR3 sequence (DNA): TGCAGCGTTCGAGGGTCCCCCCAAGAGACCCAGTACTTC. It yields the protein CSVRGSPQETQYF.

The sample holds a few counts of this clonotype. The CDR3: CASSNSGNYNEQFF. The CDR3 DNA reads TGTGCCAGCAGTAATAGCGGGAATTACAATGAGCAGTTCTTC. The J gene is TRBJ2-1, the V gene TRBV25-1, with 8 nucleotides matching TRBD2. The CDR3 is 14 amino acids. V gave up 5 bases and J gave up 4 bases; unmatched junction bases: 4. Germline loops: CDR1 MGHDK, CDR2 SYGVNS.

This clonotype came up a few times. The V and J genes are TRBV7-6 and TRBJ2-7; 9 bases map to TRBD2. Losses at the gene ends were 4 bases for V and 2 bases for J; bases not matched to a gene: 9. CDR1 is SGHVS and CDR2 is FNYEAQ in the germline V gene. The CDR3 has 16 residues. The CDR3 reads CASSSLAGETPYEQYF. CDR3 DNA sequence: TGTGCCAGCAGCTCCTTAGCGGGAGAAACTCCCTACGAGCAGTACTTC.

This clonotype was detected a few times. This chain connects TRBV6-1 to TRBJ2-3, with 10 bases lining up with TRBD1. Trimming removed 8 bases from V and 4 bases from J; junction bases left unmatched: 6. The CDR3 has 14 amino acids. Germline loops: CDR1 MNHNS, CDR2 SASEGT. CDR3 sequence reads: CASGTGEDPDTQYF. The CDR3 nucleotides read TGTGCCAGCGGGACAGGGGAGGACCCAGATACGCAGTATTTT.

This clonotype was observed a handful of times. The chain is built from TRBV12-3 or TRBV12-4 and TRBJ1-1; D uncertain. This CDR3 comprises 16 residues. V lost 1 base and J lost 2, with 14 bases in between. The CDR3 sequence: CASSLGVRVLNTEAFF. DNA of the CDR3: TGTGCCAGCAGTTTAGGAGTAAGGGTTTTAAACACTGAAGCTTTCTTT.

This clonotype has a handful of counts. The chain combines TRBV6-1 with TRBJ2-1, with D possibly being TRBD2 (5 bases). CDR3 length equals 16 residues. Germline-derived CDR1 and CDR2 are MNHNS and SASEGT. Trimming pared 6 bases from V and 6 bases from J, leaving 21 bases between. CDR3 nucleotide sequence: TGTGCCAGCAGCTCCTTCCGGACTCCGCAAACCAATGAGCAGTTCTTC. This codes for CASSSFRTPQTNEQFF.

This clonotype occurred a few times. In nucleotides, the CDR3 is TGTGCCAGCAGTTTAACAGGGAGCGTCACCGGGGAGCTGTTTTTT. It is translated as CASSLTGSVTGELFF. The chain joins TRBV5-6 to TRBJ2-2; possible D gene TRBD1, 6 bases. Looked up from germline, CDR1 is SGHDT and CDR2 is YYEEEE. Deletions cut 5 bases from V and 4 bases from J, with 15 bases between. The CDR3 runs 15 residues. Complete variable domain (other parts from reference TRBV5-6 and TRBJ2-2): DAGVTQSPTHLIKTRGQQVTLRCSPKSGHDTVSWYQQALGQGPQFIFQYYEEEERQRGNFPDRFSGHQFPNYSSELNVNALLLGDSALYLCASSLTGSVTGELFFGEGSRLTVL.

The CDR3, as DNA: TGTGCCTGGAGCGGGGTAGCCTACGAGCAGTACTTC. Its protein product is CAWSGVAYEQYF. The chain combines TRBV30 with TRBJ2-7; weak D call: TRBD2 (5 bases). V was trimmed by 3 bases and J by 2 bases, leaving 8 bases between them. The CDR3 is 12 amino acids. Germline values: CDR1 GTSNPN, CDR2 SVGIG (reference sequence).

This sequence joins TRBV5-1 and TRBJ2-5, with D perhaps TRBD2 (7 bases). Germline V CDR1 and CDR2: SGHRS, YFSETQ. The CDR3 is made up of 17 amino acids. V was cut by 0 bases and J by 1 base, with 16 bases left in between. As DNA, the CDR3 is TGCGCCAGCAGCTTGGCCCTTGGGGGGGCCTTCCAAGAGACCCAGTACTTC. Its translation is CASSLALGGAFQETQYF.

This clonotype was picked up a small number of times. The chain links TRBV27 to TRBJ1-5; TRBD1 aligns across 9 bases. From germline, CDR1 is MNHEY and CDR2 SMNVEV (reference sequence). V lost 5 bases, J lost 0 bases, and 14 bases stayed unmatched. There are 19 residues in the CDR3. The DNA for the CDR3 is TGTGCCAGCAGTCTAACCCTCCCCCGGACAGGGGATAGCAATCAGCCCCAGCATTTT. Protein: CASSLTLPRTGDSNQPQHF.

The chain carries TRBV9 and TRBJ1-1, with D maybe TRBD1 (5 bases). V was shortened by 3 bases and J by 11 bases, with 14 bases between the two germline ends. The CDR3 spans 12 residues. Germline assignment: CDR1 SGDLS and CDR2 YYNGEE. The CDR3 sequence is CASSASGTEAFF. For the CDR3, the DNA is TGTGCCAGCAGCGCTTCCGGGACCGAGGCTTTCTTT.

This clonotype was seen a few times. This chain connects TRBV27 to TRBJ1-5; no definite D call. Germline CDR1 reads MNHEY; CDR2 reads SMNVEV (reference sequence). This CDR3 has 13 residues. V was cut by 2 bases and J by 7 bases, with 9 bases left in between. As DNA, the CDR3 is TGTGCCAGCAGTTTAGGGCCGGCCCAGCCCCAGCATTTT. As protein: CASSLGPAQPQHF.

Points on this clonotype: At one of its ends the junction is not consistent with the germline gene, which may arise from a read error. The J gene is TRBJ2-7, the V gene TRBV12-3 or TRBV12-4; 7 nucleotides match TRBD1. This CDR3 is 11 amino acids long. CDR3 amino acids: CASSLAGQQRF. The CDR3 DNA reads TGTGCCAGCAGTTTAGCGGGACAGCAGCGCTTC.

The V and J genes are TRBV30 and TRBJ1-1, with D possibly TRBD1 on 6 matching bases. The CDR3 has 12 residues. V lost 5 bases, J lost 1 base, and 8 bases lay in between. The V gene's germline CDR1 is GTSNPN and CDR2 SVGIG (reference sequence). Written as DNA, the CDR3 is TGTGCCTGGGGCAGGGGGAACACTGAAGCTTTCTTT. It translates to CAWGRGNTEAFF.

This clonotype has only a few counts. The chain recombines TRBV6-2 or TRBV6-3 with TRBJ2-7; D uncertain. The CDR3 extends over 12 amino acids. Per germline, CDR1 MNHEY and CDR2 SVGEGT. Trimming removed 4 bases at V and 6 bases at J, with 10 bases between. The CDR3 loop reads CASSSSPIEQYF. CDR3 in DNA: TGTGCCAGCAGTTCGTCCCCTATCGAGCAGTACTTC.

This clonotype appeared many times. The chain is built from TRBV5-1 and TRBJ2-7; D is uncertain. The V gene lost 0 bases and the J gene lost 3 bases, with 10 bases spanning the gap. Germline V gene data show CDR1 as SGHRS and CDR2 as YFSETQ. The CDR3 covers 14 residues. CDR3 DNA sequence: TGCGCCAGCAGCTTGGCAGGTCCAAACTACGAGCAGTACTTC. This translates into CASSLAGPNYEQYF.

This rearrangement joins TRBV9 to TRBJ2-5, with a weak D call TRBD2 (6 bases). This CDR3 has 13 residues. The germline V and J ends were trimmed by 3 bases and 2 bases, with 8 bases remaining between them. Germline V lookup: CDR1 SGDLS, CDR2 YYNGEE. In DNA form, the CDR3 reads TGTGCCAGCAGCGCGGGACTTCAAGAGACCCAGTACTTC. Protein sequence: CASSAGLQETQYF. The full variable domain, completed using reference TRBV9 and TRBJ2-5, is DSGVTQTPKHLITATGQRVTLRCSPRSGDLSVYWYQQSLDQGLQFLIQYYNGEERAKGNILERFSAQQFPDLHSELNLSSLELGDSALYFCASSAGLQETQYFGPGTRLLVL.

This clonotype was detected many times. This chain joins TRBV12-3 or TRBV12-4 and TRBJ2-1; no firm D call. Trimming took off 5 bases at V and 3 bases at J, with 5 bases between the two ends. This CDR3 has 12 residues. CDR3 nucleotides: TGTGCCAGCAGTCTTAGCTACAATGAGCAGTTCTTC. Translated, it gives CASSLSYNEQFF.

CDR3 in DNA: TGTGCCTGCGCAGGTGGGGGATCTGGAAACACCATATATTTT. This gives the protein CACAGGGSGNTIYF. The V gene is TRBV30, the J gene TRBJ1-3, with a weak D call TRBD1 (5 bases). CDR3 size: 14 residues. Trimming pared 6 bases from V and 1 base from J, leaving 13 bases between. Germline V gene lookup returns CDR1 GTSNPN and CDR2 SVGIG (reference sequence).

This clonotype occurred a few times. This sequence joins TRBV7-8 and TRBJ2-1, with TRBD2 matching over 8 bases. J lost 8 bases, V lost 8 bases, and 14 bases had no gene match. Germline lookup yields CDR1 SGHVS and CDR2 FQNEAQ. This CDR3 has 15 amino acids. DNA for the CDR3: TGTGCCAGCGTCCCCCCGGGGGGGCGCAGGTATGAGCAGTTCTTC. Protein sequence: CASVPPGGRRYEQFF.

This clonotype appeared many times. The CDR3 DNA reads TGTGCCAGCCGAGGGATAGCGCAAGAGACCCAGTACTTC. It translates to CASRGIAQETQYF. V usage is TRBV27 and J usage is TRBJ2-5; a possible D gene is TRBD2 (5 bases). Between the trimmed V and J ends, which lost 8 bases and 2 bases, there was a span of 12 bases. CDR3 size: 13 residues. The germline V gene encodes CDR1 MNHEY and CDR2 SMNVEV (reference sequence).

This clonotype was seen a few times. The rearrangement joins TRBV27 to TRBJ2-3; D might be TRBD2 (5 bases). Germline V gene data show CDR1 as MNHEY and CDR2 as SMNVEV (reference sequence). The CDR3 totals 16 residues. The ends were cut back, 2 bases at V and 1 base at J, with 13 bases in the middle. The CDR3 loop reads CASSLVLAPRTDTQYF. The CDR3 DNA reads as TGTGCCAGCAGTTTAGTCCTAGCTCCTCGCACAGATACGCAGTATTTT.